This is a list of T cell receptor beta chains from one sample in a study of blood T cell repertoires in COVID-19. Sequenced by immunoSEQ multiplex PCR; TCRdb stores in-frame clones only, minus some. The profile shows tens of thousands of clones, 60% to 85% of them singletons. Sequencing was carried out using peripheral blood. These receptors were taken from a woman of 80 years or more with acute or convalescent COVID-19. The CDR3 runs from the conserved cysteine through the conserved F or W. The D gene is left open where the match is weak. The listing skips clone size in some rows; elsewhere it reads once, few, many or a size class.

clone size: NA
D gene: TRBD2
V gene: TRBV15
J gene: TRBJ2-1
CDR3 DNA: TGTGCCACCAGCAGAGAAAATTCGGCGGGAGTAGCGGTGGGTGAGCAGTTCTTC
CDR3 protein: CATSRENSAGVAVGEQFF

clone size: NA
D gene: TRBD1
V gene: TRBV10-3
J gene: TRBJ1-1
CDR3 DNA: TGTGCCATCAGTGAGCCCGACAGGGGCCGAGCTTTCTTT
CDR3 protein: CAISEPDRGRAFF

clone size: NA
D gene: NA
V gene: TRBV11-2
J gene: TRBJ1-1
CDR3 DNA: TGTGCCAGCAGCGCCGGGACTGCCACTGAAGCTTTCTTT
CDR3 protein: CASSAGTATEAFF

clone size: NA
D gene: NA
V gene: TRBV30
J gene: TRBJ2-7
CDR3 DNA: TGTGCCTGGTTGTACCGTACCGGCTACGAGCAGTACTTC
CDR3 protein: CAWLYRTGYEQYF

clone size: NA
D gene: NA
V gene: TRBV28
J gene: TRBJ1-2
CDR3 DNA: TGTGCCAGCAGTACGGCGGGTTACTATGGCTACACCTTC
CDR3 protein: CASSTAGYYGYTF

clone size: NA
D gene: TRBD1
V gene: TRBV19
J gene: TRBJ2-5
CDR3 DNA: TGTGCCAGTACTCCCTCCAGGGGGAGTTACCAAGAGACCCAGTACTTC
CDR3 protein: CASTPSRGSYQETQYF

clone size: few
D gene: NA
V gene: TRBV6-2/TRBV6-3
J gene: TRBJ2-5
CDR3 DNA: TGTGCCAGCAGTCAGCAAGAGACCCAGTACTTC
CDR3 protein: CASSQQETQYF

clone size: NA
D gene: TRBD2
V gene: TRBV5-1
J gene: TRBJ2-7
CDR3 DNA: TGCGCCAGCAGACTAGCGGGACCCTACGAGCAGTACTTC
CDR3 protein: CASRLAGPYEQYF

clone size: NA
D gene: NA
V gene: TRBV21-1
J gene: TRBJ1-1
CDR3 DNA: NA
CDR3 protein: CASSIAWGGGNTEAFF

clone size: NA
D gene: TRBD2
V gene: TRBV5-1
J gene: TRBJ2-2
CDR3 DNA: TGCGCCAGCAGCCTTCGGGGGGTCGGGGAGCTGTTTTTT
CDR3 protein: CASSLRGVGELFF

clone size: once
D gene: NA
V gene: TRBV7-2
J gene: TRBJ1-1
CDR3 DNA: TGTGCCAGCAGCTTTGCACAGAACACTGAAGCTTTCTTT
CDR3 protein: CASSFAQNTEAFF

clone size: once
D gene: TRBD2
V gene: TRBV5-4
J gene: TRBJ2-3
CDR3 DNA: TGTGCCAGCAGTGGGGGTCTAGCGGTCACAGATACGCAGTATTTT
CDR3 protein: CASSGGLAVTDTQYF